What follows are 29 T cell receptor beta chains derived from one specimen sequenced in a study of beta chain features in type 1 diabetes. Study-level points and caveats: The study found moderately but significantly shorter TCRB CDR3s in all four CD4+ subsets of Type 1 diabetes patients.

These receptors have no identified antigens. Since all of the isolated RNA was reverse transcribed, expressed TCRB transcripts were what got sequenced. Clones were sequenced by immunoSEQ multiplex PCR, and TCRdb holds only the in-frame ones, with some missing. The sample shows about 390,000 clones, 9.6% of them seen only once. What was sequenced was central memory CD4+ T cells from blood. Every receptor here comes from a young man with type 1 diabetes.

This clone was counted at least ten times. The chain combines TRBV28 with TRBJ1-2; D is unclear. This CDR3 is 13 amino acids long. The V end was cut by 5 bases, the J end by 5 bases, with 12 bases between. From germline, CDR1 is MDHEN and CDR2 SYDVKM. CDR3 sequence reads: CASSLDPEYGYTF. The CDR3 DNA reads as TGTGCCAGCAGTCTAGATCCAGAGTATGGCTACACCTTC.

This clone was picked up a small number of times. V and J are TRBV7-2 and TRBJ2-3; 9 nucleotides align to TRBD2. Looked up from germline, CDR1 is SGHTA and CDR2 is FQGNSA. V lost 0 bases and J lost 8; bases outside the gene matches: 6. The CDR3 length is 15 residues. CDR3 in DNA: TGTGCCAGCAGCTTAGCGCCTAGCGGGAAGGGTACGCAGTATTTT. As protein: CASSLAPSGKGTQYF.

There are many counts of this clone. This chain links TRBV9 with TRBJ1-3; D not resolved. There are 16 residues in the CDR3. Germline assignment: CDR1 SGDLS and CDR2 YYNGEE. V shed 0 bases and J shed 0 bases, with 10 bases lying between them. The CDR3 coding sequence is TGTGCCAGCAGCGTAGGTCAGTTACGCTCTGGAAACACCATATATTTT. Translating it yields CASSVGQLRSGNTIYF.

In its sample, this clone was seen many times. The V and J genes are TRBV13 and TRBJ2-6, with no clear D. The CDR3 length is 15 residues. Germline CDR1 PRHDT, CDR2 FYEKMQ (reference sequence). V was trimmed by 4 bases and J by 0 bases, leaving 7 bases between them. The CDR3 region has the DNA TGTGCCAGCAGCTGGGGAAGCTCTGGGGCCAACGTCCTGACTTTC. Protein: CASSWGSSGANVLTF.

The chain combines TRBV7-8 with TRBJ2-7; D remains unclear. V lost 1 base and J 1 base, leaving 11 bases between the germline ends. Per the germline V gene, CDR1 is SGHVS and CDR2 is FQNEAQ. The CDR3 covers 15 residues. CDR3 sequence: CASSLVSGGSYEQYF. In nucleotides, the CDR3 is TGTGCCAGCAGCTTAGTTTCGGGCGGATCCTACGAGCAGTACTTC.

The chain joins TRBV7-9 to TRBJ1-2; D is unclear. The ends were cut back, 5 bases at V and 6 bases at J, with 13 bases in the middle. The CDR3 is made up of 13 amino acids. The germline V gene has CDR1 SEHNR and CDR2 FQNEAQ (reference sequence). The CDR3 bases are TGTGCCAGCAGCCGGACTGAGGATAATGGCTACACCTTC. This codes for CASSRTEDNGYTF.

This clone came up a few times. The V gene is TRBV5-4, the J gene TRBJ2-7; maybe TRBD1 (6 bases). From germline, CDR1 is SGHNT and CDR2 YYREEE (reference sequence). V was trimmed by 0 bases and J by 6 bases, leaving 13 bases between them. This CDR3 contains 14 residues. CDR3 protein: CASSLGGTTVEQYF. The CDR3 DNA reads as TGTGCCAGCAGCTTGGGAGGGACAACAGTCGAGCAGTACTTC.

This sequence joins TRBV6-5 and TRBJ2-7; 12 nucleotides line up with TRBD2. With 5 bases clipped from V and 4 bases from J, the junction kept 6 bases outside the gene matches. Germline CDR1 reads MNHEY; CDR2 reads SVGAGI. This CDR3 has 15 amino acids. CDR3 coding DNA: TGTGCCAGCAGTCCGACTAGCGGGAGAAATTACGAGCAGTACTTC. It translates to CASSPTSGRNYEQYF.

Only a few counts were recorded for this clone. The chain has TRBV5-1 and TRBJ1-5; D might be TRBD1 (5 bases). CDR3 size: 14 residues. The V gene's germline CDR1 is SGHRS and CDR2 YFSETQ. Trimming removed 0 bases at V and 5 bases at J, with 9 bases between. The CDR3 region has the DNA TGCGCCAGCAGCTTGGTAGGGGCCGATCAGCCCCAGCATTTT. This codes for CASSLVGADQPQHF.

V gene TRBV29-1 combines with J gene TRBJ2-3; D unresolved. The CDR3 has 12 amino acids. The germline CDR1 and CDR2 sequences are SQVTM and ANQGSEA. The ends were cut back, 3 bases at V and 0 bases at J, with 4 bases in the middle. The CDR3 DNA reads TGCAGCGTTGATTCAAGCACAGATACGCAGTATTTT. Translated, it gives CSVDSSTDTQYF.

Only a few counts were recorded for this clone. The chain joins TRBV19 to TRBJ2-1; D could derive from TRBD1 or TRBD2 (6 bases each). V lost 1 base, J lost 1 base, and 14 bases lay in between. This CDR3 comprises 17 residues. Per germline, CDR1 LNHDA and CDR2 SQIVND (reference sequence). The CDR3 DNA follows: TGTGCCAGTAGTATAGGGTCGGGGGCAGTTTCCTACAATGAGCAGTTCTTC. Residues: CASSIGSGAVSYNEQFF.

The sample holds a few counts of this clone. The V gene is TRBV19, the J gene TRBJ2-7, with unresolved D. CDR1 is LNHDA and CDR2 is SQIVND in the germline V gene (reference sequence). With 3 bases removed from V and 2 bases from J, the gap between germline ends came to 11 bases. The CDR3 sequence is 14 residues long. Here the CDR3 DNA reads TGTGCCAGTAGTATTACGGGTCTCACCTACGAGCAGTACTTC. Amino acids: CASSITGLTYEQYF.

With respect to this clone: This specimen includes other DNA sequences encoding the same CDR3. The V and J genes are TRBV6-6 and TRBJ2-7; perhaps TRBD1 as D (5 bases). The germline V gene encodes CDR1 MNHNY and CDR2 SVGAGI (reference sequence). V dropped 2 bases and J dropped 1 base, with 9 bases sitting between them. The length of the CDR3 is 14 residues. The CDR3 DNA follows: TGTGCCAGCAGTTACACAAGACAGTCCTACGAGCAGTACTTC. It is translated as CASSYTRQSYEQYF.

The V gene is TRBV6-5, the J gene TRBJ2-7; D uncertain. V lost 2 bases, J lost 2 bases, and 13 bases lay in between. The germline V gene has CDR1 MNHEY and CDR2 SVGAGI. This CDR3 has 15 amino acids. The CDR3 nucleotides read TGTGCCAGCAGTTACCATTGGGCCGCACCCTACGAGCAGTACTTC. Its translation is CASSYHWAAPYEQYF.

V usage is TRBV4-2 and J usage is TRBJ1-4, with 12 bases aligning to TRBD1. The CDR3 loop spans 17 amino acids. V shed 1 base, J shed 7 bases, and the junction held 7 bases outside the gene matches. Germline V gene sequence: CDR1 LGHNA, CDR2 YNFKEQ. The CDR3, as DNA: TGTGCCAGCAGCCAAGGGGACAGGGGGCGTTTAGGTGAAAAACTGTTTTTT. Translation: CASSQGDRGRLGEKLFF.

This clone was seen only a few times. The chain has TRBV7-9 and TRBJ2-3; 8 positions match TRBD2. CDR3 length equals 17 residues. V lost 1 base and J lost 6; bases outside the gene matches: 12. Germline V gene sequence: CDR1 SEHNR, CDR2 FQNEAQ (reference sequence). CDR3 amino acids: CASSLVPSGSGPDTQYF. For the CDR3, the DNA is TGTGCCAGCAGCTTAGTTCCCAGCGGGAGTGGGCCGGATACGCAGTATTTT.

This clone appeared a few times. The chain combines TRBV5-1 with TRBJ2-5; 7 nucleotides align to TRBD1. The J call may be faulty, since TRBJ2-7 better matches the DNA end. The CDR3 loop spans 13 amino acids. The germline V gene encodes CDR1 SGHRS and CDR2 YFSETQ. As DNA, the CDR3 is TGCGCCAGCAGCTTCGACAGGGTCTACGAGCAGTACTTC. It yields the protein CASSFDRVYEQYF.

Note on this clone: A far larger clone is one nucleotide away, so this likely arose from a read error. The chain employs TRBV7-9 and TRBJ2-6, with a tentative D call TRBD1 (5 bases). The CDR3 runs 14 residues. CDR1 is SEHNR, CDR2 FQNEAQ, per germline (reference sequence). The CDR3 loop is CASSSLSGANVPTF. CDR3 DNA sequence: TGTGCCAGCAGCTCCTTATCTGGGGCCAACGTCCCGACTTTC.

This clone was counted only a few times. The gene calls are TRBV19 and TRBJ2-5, with D possibly being TRBD2 (6 bases). This CDR3 spans 15 amino acids. CDR1 and CDR2 (germline): LNHDA, SQIVND (reference sequence). V was shortened by 1 base and J by 5 bases, with 14 bases between the two germline ends. Here the CDR3 DNA reads TGTGCCAGTAGTATAGTCGGCGGGATGGGGGAGACCCAGTACTTC. Translating it yields CASSIVGGMGETQYF.

The chain uses TRBV2 and TRBJ2-7, with unresolved D. The CDR3 consists of 11 residues. The germline CDR1 and CDR2 sequences are SNHLY and FYNNEI. V dropped 6 bases and J dropped 3 bases, with 6 bases sitting between them. The CDR3 reads CASSRYYEQYF. The CDR3 nucleotides read TGTGCCAGCAGCAGATACTACGAGCAGTACTTC.

The rearrangement uses TRBV6-1 and TRBJ1-5; D is perhaps TRBD1 (5 bases). The CDR3 runs 14 residues. Germline V gene lookup returns CDR1 MNHNS and CDR2 SASEGT. Trimming removed 4 bases at V and 5 bases at J, with 12 bases between. The CDR3 sequence: CASSGTMGHQPQHF. The CDR3 DNA reads TGTGCCAGCAGTGGGACAATGGGCCATCAGCCCCAGCATTTT.

The chain combines TRBV19 with TRBJ1-5; 10 bases align to TRBD1. With V trimmed by 5 bases and J by 3 bases, 4 bases remained unmatched. This CDR3 has 15 amino acids. Per germline, CDR1 LNHDA and CDR2 SQIVND (reference sequence). The DNA for the CDR3 is TGTGCCAGTAGTCGGACAGGGGGAGACAATCAGCCCCAGCATTTT. Amino acid sequence: CASSRTGGDNQPQHF.

The chain uses TRBV6-6 and TRBJ1-2, with 8 bases fitting TRBD1. V was clipped by 8 bases and J by 5 bases; unmatched bases: 13. CDR1 is MNHNY, CDR2 SVGAGI, per germline (reference sequence). The CDR3 is 15 amino acids. This chain's CDR3 is CASWTGRLGVYGYTF. CDR3 in DNA: TGTGCCAGCTGGACAGGGAGACTTGGGGTTTATGGCTACACCTTC.

This clone occurred a few times. Mismatch with germline at one junction end may stem from a read error. This chain uses TRBV5-4 with TRBJ1-2; D remains unclear. In germline, CDR1 is SGHNT, CDR2 YYREEE (reference sequence). This CDR3 is 13 amino acids long. This CDR3 reads CASSQREDRGYTF. DNA for the CDR3: TGCGCCAGCAGCCAACGTGAGGATCGTGGCTACACCTTC.

This clone was detected only a few times. The rearrangement joins TRBV5-3 to TRBJ1-2; D is unclear. TRBV5-3 belongs to the ORF category, with a function that is uncertain. V shed 4 bases and J shed 2 bases, with 6 bases lying between them. The CDR3 is made up of 12 amino acids. The CDR3 DNA sequence: TGTGCCAGAAGCAAACCAAACTATGGCTACACCTTC. This translates into CARSKPNYGYTF.

The J gene is TRBJ2-3, the V gene TRBV4-1, with 8 bases aligning to TRBD2. The ends lost 4 bases at V and 1 base at J; junction bases unmatched: 4. Germline V gives CDR1 MGHRA, CDR2 YSYEKL. This CDR3 region has 15 residues. This CDR3 reads CASSPAGVGTDTQYF. The CDR3 DNA follows: TGCGCCAGCAGCCCAGCGGGAGTCGGCACAGATACGCAGTATTTT.

This clone was detected a few times. The J gene is TRBJ2-1, the V gene TRBV28, with D possibly matching TRBD2 (6 bases). The CDR3 runs 16 residues. V shed 9 bases and J shed 4 bases, with 22 bases lying between them. Germline V CDR1 and CDR2: MDHEN, SYDVKM. The CDR3 sequence: CASKGPGRTTYNEQFF. The CDR3 DNA is TGTGCCAGTAAGGGGCCAGGGAGGACTACTTACAATGAGCAGTTCTTC. The variable domain in full, with the rest retrieved from reference TRBV28 and TRBJ2-1, is DVKVTQSSRYLVKRTGEKVFLECVQDMDHENMFWYRQDPGLGLRLIYFSYDVKMKEKGDIPEGYSVSREKKERFSLILESASTNQTSMYLCASKGPGRTTYNEQFFGPGTRLTVL.

Worth noting for this clone: This may be a read error, as it is one base from a much larger clone. This chain joins TRBV14 and TRBJ2-2; no clear D gene. Germline CDR1 SGHDN, CDR2 FVKESK. The CDR3 consists of 13 residues. The DNA for the CDR3 is TGTCCCAGCAGCCAAGGGAACACCGGGGAGCTGTTTTTT. It yields the protein CPSSQGNTGELFF.

The sample holds a few counts of this clone. This chain connects TRBV7-3 to TRBJ1-1, with D perhaps TRBD1 (5 bases). This CDR3 comprises 13 residues. Trimming cost V 7 bases and J 0 bases, with 9 bases left between them. Germline V gives CDR1 SGHTA, CDR2 FQGTGA. The CDR3 sequence is CASMAGMNTEAFF. CDR3 DNA: TGTGCCAGCATGGCAGGGATGAACACTGAAGCTTTCTTT.